The 21 T cell receptor beta chains given below trace back to one sample, sequenced in a study of response to subunit inactivated influenza vaccine. One entry per CDR3 protein results from TCRdb running MiXCR on the RT-PCR reads. Of some 160,000 distinct CDR3 sequences listed, roughly a tenth are singletons. Source: non-naive T cells sorted from PBMCs, taken 45 days after vaccination. These receptors were collected from a man aged 45-60 years who received an inactivated influenza vaccine.

This clonotype was seen more than once but under ten times. The chain links TRBV2 to TRBJ1-2, with TRBD1 as a possible D gene (5 bases). Trimming pared 3 bases from V and 8 bases from J, leaving 10 bases between. Germline-derived CDR1 and CDR2 are SNHLY and FYNNEI. The CDR3 sequence is 12 residues long. As DNA, the CDR3 is TGTGCCAGCAGTGACATTCCAGGGGGCTACACCTTC. Translated: CASSDIPGGYTF. The full variable domain, with the rest looked up from reference TRBV2 and TRBJ1-2, is EPEVTQTPSHQVTQMGQEVILRCVPISNHLYFYWYRQILGQKVEFLVSFYNNEISEKSEIFDDQFSVERPDGSNFTLKIRSTKLEDSAMYFCASSDIPGGYTFGSGTRLTVV.

V usage is TRBV4-3 and J usage is TRBJ1-4, with D tentatively TRBD1 (5 bases). V was trimmed by 1 base and J by 6 bases, leaving 12 bases between them. The CDR3 is 15 amino acids. Germline loops: CDR1 LGHNA, CDR2 YSLEER. The CDR3 DNA sequence: TGCGCCAGCAGCCAAGGAGGCGGGGCGTATGAAAAACTGTTTTTT. This encodes CASSQGGGAYEKLFF.

This clonotype was seen ten or more times. The chain links TRBV14 to TRBJ1-1; D ambiguous. V lost 0 bases, J lost 3 bases, and 5 bases lay in between. Germline lookup yields CDR1 SGHDN and CDR2 FVKESK. The CDR3 loop spans 13 amino acids. DNA of the CDR3: TGTGCCAGCAGCCAAGATTTTCACACTGAAGCTTTCTTT. Amino acid sequence: CASSQDFHTEAFF.

This clonotype was seen a handful of times. CDR3 DNA: TGTGCCAGCAGCTTAATGGCTTTGCGGGGGGCCGGCGACACAGATACGCAGTATTTT. Translating it yields CASSLMALRGAGDTDTQYF. The genes are TRBV11-2 and TRBJ2-3; TRBD2 matches at 8 bases. Germline trimming cut 2 bases from V and 2 bases from J; bases unmatched to any gene: 15. Germline V gives CDR1 SGHAT, CDR2 FQNNGV. CDR3 size: 19 residues.

This clonotype was detected ten times or more. The chain uses TRBV12-3 or TRBV12-4 and TRBJ1-4; D unclear. The V gene lost 3 bases and the J gene lost 4 bases, with 9 bases spanning the gap. The CDR3 covers 14 residues. This CDR3 is CASSLSRHNEKLFF. The CDR3 DNA sequence: TGTGCCAGCAGTTTGTCCAGACATAATGAAAAACTGTTTTTT.

This clonotype was detected ten times or more. This rearrangement joins TRBV12-3 or TRBV12-4 to TRBJ1-5; D is possibly TRBD1 (6 bases). Trimming left V 6 bases short and J 1 base short, with 13 bases between. CDR3 length: 15 residues. For the CDR3, the DNA is TGTGCCAGCAGCCTGGCTGGGGGCAGCAATCAGCCCCAGCATTTT. It specifies CASSLAGGSNQPQHF.

The J gene is TRBJ1-6, the V gene TRBV5-1; D is perhaps TRBD1 (5 bases). Germline lookup yields CDR1 SGHRS and CDR2 YFSETQ. V lost 1 base, J lost 5 bases, and 10 bases lay in between. The CDR3 is 15 residues long. CDR3 bases: TGCGCCAGCAGCTTGCGGGGGTTCCATAATTCACCCCTCCACTTT. This codes for CASSLRGFHNSPLHF. The entire variable domain, with the rest obtained from reference TRBV5-1 and TRBJ1-6, is as follows: KAGVTQTPRYLIKTRGQQVTLSCSPISGHRSVSWYQQTPGQGLQFLFEYFSETQRNKGNFPGRFSGRQFSNSRSEMNVSTLELGDSALYLCASSLRGFHNSPLHFGNGTRLTVT.

This clonotype was detected a few times. The CDR3 region is CSAIKGTASSGNTIYF. The CDR3 coding sequence is TGCAGTGCTATCAAAGGGACTGCGAGCTCTGGAAACACCATATATTTT. The V gene is TRBV20-1, the J gene TRBJ1-3; a weak D match, TRBD1 (5 bases). Trimming removed 4 bases from V and 0 bases from J, with 16 bases in between. Germline V gene data show CDR1 as DFQATT and CDR2 as SNEGSKA (reference sequence). This CDR3 is built from 16 residues.

This clonotype was observed a few times. This chain uses TRBV30 with TRBJ1-1; TRBD1 is a possible D gene (6 bases). V gave up 2 bases and J gave up 4 bases, with 17 bases separating them. CDR3 size: 15 residues. Germline V gives CDR1 GTSNPN, CDR2 SVGIG (reference sequence). The CDR3 here is CAWSRGGGGVTEAFF. In nucleotides, the CDR3 is TGTGCCTGGAGTCGGGGTGGGGGCGGTGTCACTGAAGCTTTCTTT.

Many counts were recorded for this clonotype. This sequence joins TRBV14 and TRBJ2-2; perhaps TRBD2 as D (6 bases). Trimming removed 4 bases at V and 7 bases at J, with 16 bases between. CDR1 is SGHDN and CDR2 is FVKESK in the germline V gene. This CDR3 is built from 15 residues. The CDR3 DNA follows: TGTGCCAGCAGCCGCGCTACCGCGGGAATCGGGGAGCTGTTTTTT. Protein product: CASSRATAGIGELFF.

The genes are TRBV7-2 and TRBJ2-2, with 10 bases identical to TRBD1. Germline assignment: CDR1 SGHTA and CDR2 FQGNSA. Unmatched junction bases numbered 1, after V lost 3 bases and J lost 6 bases. This CDR3 comprises 14 residues. For the CDR3, the DNA is TGTGCCAGCAGCTTGGGACAGGGGTCCGGGGAGCTGTTTTTT. Translating gives CASSLGQGSGELFF.

This clonotype turned up a few times. The gene calls are TRBV28 and TRBJ2-1; D remains ambiguous. Trimming removed 8 bases from V and 5 bases from J, with 4 bases in between. Germline V gene sequence: CDR1 MDHEN, CDR2 SYDVKM. This CDR3 contains 10 residues. Written as DNA, the CDR3 is TGTGCCAGCGCACACAATGAGCAGTTCTTC. The encoded protein is CASAHNEQFF.

Ten or more counts support this clonotype. CDR3 residues: CASAEGASVNEQFF. CDR3 nucleotide sequence: TGCGCCAGCGCCGAGGGGGCTAGCGTCAATGAGCAGTTCTTC. The gene calls are TRBV5-1 and TRBJ2-1; maybe TRBD1 (7 bases). CDR3 length equals 14 residues. Trimming cost V 7 bases and J 6 bases, with 17 bases left between them. Germline CDR1 and CDR2: SGHRS and YFSETQ.

This clonotype has ten or more counts. The rearrangement links TRBV12-3 or TRBV12-4 to TRBJ2-3; 9 bases align to TRBD2. The CDR3 length is 14 residues. Trimming at V came to 6 bases and at J to 3 bases, leaving 4 bases not matched to a gene. CDR3 in DNA: TGTGCCAGCAGCCAGGGACTAGCAACAGATACGCAGTATTTT. Translating it yields CASSQGLATDTQYF.

This clonotype was picked up many times. This chain connects TRBV15 to TRBJ2-5; D may be TRBD2 (6 bases). This CDR3 has 14 residues. CDR1 LNHNV and CDR2 YYDKDF come from the germline V gene (reference sequence). V was clipped by 0 bases and J by 5 bases, with 10 bases between them. In DNA, the CDR3 is TGTGCCACCAGCAGAGATCTAGCGTTTGAGACCCAGTACTTC. Its protein product is CATSRDLAFETQYF.

This clonotype showed up just once. The genes are TRBV20-1 and TRBJ1-1, with unresolved D. The CDR3 has 14 amino acids. Trimming took off 1 base at V and 0 bases at J, with 9 bases between the two ends. Germline CDR1 and CDR2: DFQATT and SNEGSKA (reference sequence). The CDR3 region is CSARGTVMNTEAFF. Written as DNA, the CDR3 is TGCAGTGCTAGAGGGACGGTGATGAACACTGAAGCTTTCTTT.

This clonotype turned up a few times. The chain carries TRBV9 and TRBJ2-7; TRBD2 matches 7 bases. The CDR3 runs to 14 residues. In germline, CDR1 is SGDLS, CDR2 YYNGEE. J gave up 3 bases and V 3 bases, and 6 bases lay outside the gene matches. The CDR3: CASSAGLVNYEQYF. The CDR3 nucleotides read TGTGCCAGCAGCGCCGGACTAGTCAACTACGAGCAGTACTTC.

This clonotype turned up a few times. V usage is TRBV12-3 or TRBV12-4 and J usage is TRBJ2-3; 9 positions match TRBD2. The CDR3 is 17 residues long. The J segment lost 5 bases and the V segment lost 2 bases, leaving 11 bases of the junction unmatched. This CDR3 reads CASSLLGSGGRGDTQYF. The CDR3 DNA sequence: TGTGCCAGCAGTTTACTGGGTAGCGGGGGTCGAGGAGATACGCAGTATTTT.

The rearrangement uses TRBV19 and TRBJ1-5, with unresolved D. Trimming stripped 0 bases from V and 6 bases from J, with 15 bases between. The CDR3 has 16 amino acids. Germline V CDR1 and CDR2: LNHDA, SQIVND (reference sequence). The CDR3 nucleotides read TGTGCCAGTAGTATAGATCCAACCTGGGCGGGTCAGCCCCAGCATTTT. Translating gives CASSIDPTWAGQPQHF.

This clonotype was detected many times. The CDR3, as DNA: TGCGCCAGCAGCTCGACAGGATTCTACGAGCAGTACTTC. Translating gives CASSSTGFYEQYF. The chain combines TRBV5-1 with TRBJ2-7; weak D call: TRBD1 (6 bases). Trimming cost V 3 bases and J 3 bases, with 10 bases left between them. Germline CDR1 and CDR2: SGHRS and YFSETQ. The CDR3 runs 13 residues.

This clonotype appeared a few times. The chain combines TRBV7-9 with TRBJ1-1; 7 nucleotides line up with TRBD1. The trim removed 5 bases at V and 4 bases at J, leaving 4 bases unmatched. Germline assignment: CDR1 SEHNR and CDR2 FQNEAQ (reference sequence). The CDR3 length is 13 residues. DNA of the CDR3: TGTGCCAGCAGCCCAGGGGGGGTCACTGAAGCTTTCTTT. This translates into CASSPGGVTEAFF.